These 23 T cell receptor beta chains share one sample of origin, sequenced in a study of cytomegalovirus exposure and HLA in healthy donors. Use of 60 Vbeta and 13 Jbeta primers characterized the PCR. Measured with immunoSEQ multiplex PCR; TCRdb has only the in-frame clones, and not every one. The sample holds more than 85,000 clones, 70% to 80% seen once. The specimen was PBMCs. The receptor source for this set is a man between 25 and 39 years old in good health and CMV-seronegative.

The chain links TRBV5-4 to TRBJ2-7, with D tentatively TRBD1 (8 bases). CDR1 is SGHNT, CDR2 YYREEE, per germline (reference sequence). With 0 bases removed from V and 1 base from J, the gap between germline ends came to 11 bases. CDR3 length: 15 residues. This CDR3 reads CASSLDRGGSYEQYF. DNA of the CDR3: TGTGCCAGCAGCTTGGACAGGGGGGGGTCCTACGAGCAGTACTTC. The full variable domain, rest sourced from reference TRBV5-4 and TRBJ2-7, is ETGVTQSPTHLIKTRGQQVTLRCSSQSGHNTVSWYQQALGQGPQFIFQYYREEENGRGNFPPRFSGLQFPNYSSELNVNALELDDSALYLCASSLDRGGSYEQYFGPGTRLTVT.

V and J are TRBV19 and TRBJ2-1, with 8 bases aligning to TRBD1. The germline gives CDR1 LNHDA, CDR2 SQIVND (reference sequence). The junction had 4 bases not matched to a gene; V was cut back by 10 bases and J by 8 bases. The CDR3 loop spans 11 amino acids. The CDR3 reads CATRQGYEQFF. CDR3 DNA sequence: TGTGCCACTCGACAGGGGTATGAGCAGTTCTTC. Full variable domain (outside the CDR3, taken from reference TRBV19 and TRBJ2-1): DGGITQSPKYLFRKEGQNVTLSCEQNLNHDAMYWYRQDPGQGLRLIYYSQIVNDFQKGDIAEGYSVSREKKESFPLTVTSAQKNPTAFYLCATRQGYEQFFGPGTRLTVL.

V is TRBV27 and J is TRBJ2-7; a possible D gene is TRBD1 (5 bases). Germline V gene lookup returns CDR1 MNHEY and CDR2 SMNVEV (reference sequence). The CDR3 spans 14 residues. The V end lost 3 bases, the J end lost 2 bases, and 11 bases lay between the germline ends. In DNA form, the CDR3 reads TGTGCCAGCAGTTTGGCAGGGTTTACCTACGAGCAGTACTTC. It encodes CASSLAGFTYEQYF.

The chain joins TRBV2 to TRBJ2-2; D unresolved. Trimming pared 5 bases from V and 0 bases from J, leaving 10 bases between. Germline V gives CDR1 SNHLY, CDR2 FYNNEI. The CDR3 covers 15 residues. The CDR3 nucleotides read TGTGCCAGCAGTATCCCCTCAGCGAACACCGGGGAGCTGTTTTTT. Protein product: CASSIPSANTGELFF.

The chain is built from TRBV5-5 and TRBJ2-7; 8 bases map to TRBD1. The CDR3 extends over 14 amino acids. V was pared by 4 bases and J by 0 bases, with 3 bases of the junction left unmatched. The germline CDR1 and CDR2 sequences are SGHKS and YYEKEE (reference sequence). In DNA form, the CDR3 reads TGTGCCAGCAGCCTGGGACAGGACTCCTACGAGCAGTACTTC. It specifies CASSLGQDSYEQYF.

CDR3 sequence reads: CASSSSSSGSFSYEQYF. The CDR3 DNA sequence: TGCGCCAGCAGCTCAAGCTCTAGCGGGAGTTTCTCCTACGAGCAGTACTTC. The chain carries TRBV5-1 and TRBJ2-7, with 10 nucleotides matching TRBD2. The CDR3 totals 17 residues. V lost 3 bases and J lost 0; bases outside the gene matches: 9. The germline CDR1 and CDR2 sequences are SGHRS and YFSETQ.

This clone was detected only a few times. The chain uses TRBV5-1 and TRBJ2-5, with TRBD1 matching 7 bases. Germline V lookup: CDR1 SGHRS, CDR2 YFSETQ. The ends lost 3 bases at V and 3 bases at J; junction bases unmatched: 5. CDR3 length: 14 amino acids. The CDR3 here is CASSWVGGKETQYF. CDR3 bases: TGCGCCAGCAGCTGGGTAGGGGGCAAAGAGACCCAGTACTTC.

V gene TRBV15 combines with J gene TRBJ1-6, with 7 bases aligning to TRBD1. The germline V gene has CDR1 LNHNV and CDR2 YYDKDF (reference sequence). The CDR3 consists of 16 residues. After removal of 5 bases from V and 7 bases from J, the junction contained 11 bases not matched to a gene. The CDR3 region is CATSDGPGQTNSPLHF. CDR3 sequence (DNA): TGTGCCACCAGCGACGGTCCGGGACAGACAAATTCACCCCTCCACTTT.

The chain has TRBV6-6 and TRBJ1-2, with a possible D match to TRBD1 (6 bases). V was shortened by 7 bases and J by 6 bases, with 18 bases between the two germline ends. From germline, CDR1 is MNHNY and CDR2 SVGAGI (reference sequence). This CDR3 contains 14 residues. CDR3 loop: CASTPSGAVNGYTF. DNA of the CDR3: TGTGCCAGCACCCCGTCAGGGGCTGTTAATGGCTACACCTTC.

The V call is TRBV5-1, the J call TRBJ1-5, with TRBD1 matching 10 bases. This CDR3 contains 14 residues. Germline lookup yields CDR1 SGHRS and CDR2 YFSETQ. After removal of 3 bases from V and 7 bases from J, the junction contained 4 bases not matched to a gene. The CDR3, as DNA: TGCGCCAGCAGCTCGACAGGGGGCGGACAGCCCCAGCATTTT. Translation gives CASSSTGGGQPQHF.

V and J are TRBV13 and TRBJ2-7; 8 bases map to TRBD1. The length of the CDR3 is 15 residues. Germline V CDR1 and CDR2: PRHDT, FYEKMQ (reference sequence). The V gene end was trimmed by 5 bases and the J gene end by 5 bases; junction bases not matched to a gene: 11. The CDR3 region is CASSGAGTGPDEQYF. The CDR3 DNA is TGTGCCAGCAGCGGAGCCGGGACAGGTCCTGACGAGCAGTACTTC. The full variable domain, completed using reference TRBV13 and TRBJ2-7, is AAGVIQSPRHLIKEKRETATLKCYPIPRHDTVYWYQQGPGQDPQFLISFYEKMQSDKGSIPDRFSAQQFSDYHSELNMSSLELGDSALYFCASSGAGTGPDEQYFGPGTRLTVT.

The chain uses TRBV30 and TRBJ2-1, with 10 positions matching TRBD2. There are 19 residues in the CDR3. CDR1 is GTSNPN and CDR2 is SVGIG in the germline V gene (reference sequence). V was clipped by 4 bases and J by 0 bases; unmatched bases: 15. Here the CDR3 DNA reads TGTGCCTGGATTCCCGTGGTAGCGGGGGGCCGGAGCTCCTACAATGAGCAGTTCTTC. This codes for CAWIPVVAGGRSSYNEQFF.

This clone was found once. The chain's CDR3 is CASSVGQGAYTGELFF. The CDR3, as DNA: TGTGCCAGCAGCGTGGGACAGGGGGCTTACACCGGGGAGCTGTTTTTT. The rearrangement uses TRBV9 and TRBJ2-2; 12 bases fit TRBD1. After removal of 2 bases from V and 3 bases from J, the junction contained 2 bases not matched to a gene. The CDR3 totals 16 residues. Germline V gene data show CDR1 as SGDLS and CDR2 as YYNGEE. Supplemented by reference TRBV9 and TRBJ2-2, the full variable domain reads DSGVTQTPKHLITATGQRVTLRCSPRSGDLSVYWYQQSLDQGLQFLIQYYNGEERAKGNILERFSAQQFPDLHSELNLSSLELGDSALYFCASSVGQGAYTGELFFGEGSRLTVL.

This chain joins TRBV5-1 and TRBJ1-2, with 7 bases fitting TRBD1. V shed 0 bases, J shed 3 bases, and the junction held 5 bases outside the gene matches. The CDR3 covers 15 residues. Looked up from germline, CDR1 is SGHRS and CDR2 is YFSETQ. The CDR3 region is CASSLEGATYYGYTF. CDR3 DNA: TGCGCCAGCAGCTTGGAGGGGGCCACCTACTATGGCTACACCTTC.

This sequence joins TRBV7-2 and TRBJ2-2; the match to TRBD1 covers 7 bases. J lost 6 bases, V lost 1 base, and 8 bases had no gene match. This CDR3 is 16 amino acids long. CDR1 SGHTA and CDR2 FQGNSA come from the germline V gene. The CDR3 protein is CASSLGQGVISGELFF. The CDR3, as DNA: TGTGCCAGCAGCTTAGGGCAGGGGGTTATCTCCGGGGAGCTGTTTTTT.

This chain connects TRBV7-9 to TRBJ2-3; TRBD1 agrees at 7 bases. The CDR3 loop spans 14 amino acids. V trimming: 5 bases; J trimming: 2 bases; junction bases outside the gene matches: 4. Germline V gene sequence: CDR1 SEHNR, CDR2 FQNEAQ (reference sequence). CDR3 protein: CASSGQVTTDTQYF. Here the CDR3 DNA reads TGTGCCAGCAGCGGACAGGTAACCACAGATACGCAGTATTTT. Full variable domain (outside the CDR3, taken from reference TRBV7-9 and TRBJ2-3): DTGVSQNPRHKITKRGQNVTFRCDPISEHNRLYWYRQTLGQGPEFLTYFQNEAQLEKSRLLSDRFSAERPKGSFSTLEIQRTEQGDSAMYLCASSGQVTTDTQYFGPGTRLTVL.

The chain recombines TRBV6-5 with TRBJ1-1; 7 bases are shared with TRBD1. CDR3 length equals 14 residues. The V gene end was trimmed by 4 bases and the J gene end by 6 bases; junction bases not matched to a gene: 8. The germline CDR1 and CDR2 sequences are MNHEY and SVGAGI. The CDR3 loop reads CASSSGPQGAEAFF. The CDR3 DNA reads TGTGCCAGCAGTTCAGGGCCTCAGGGGGCTGAAGCTTTCTTT.

The chain couples TRBV5-6 to TRBJ2-5; D is possibly TRBD1 (5 bases). CDR1 and CDR2 from the germline V gene are SGHDT and YYEEEE. The CDR3 runs 14 residues. V dropped 1 base and J dropped 5 bases, with 12 bases sitting between them. CDR3 region: CASSLLGAGETQYF. In DNA, the CDR3 is TGTGCCAGCAGCTTGTTAGGGGCCGGGGAGACCCAGTACTTC.

The chain joins TRBV14 to TRBJ2-1; no reliable D call. The CDR3 runs to 13 residues. Germline CDR1 and CDR2: SGHDN and FVKESK. Trimming shortened V by 2 bases and J by 7 bases, and 9 bases separated the two germline ends. This CDR3 reads CASSQQATNEQFF. CDR3 DNA: TGTGCCAGCAGCCAACAAGCCACGAATGAGCAGTTCTTC.

Concerning this clone itself: Distinct nucleotide sequences in the sample also encode this CDR3. The chain carries TRBV6-5 and TRBJ2-7; weak D call: TRBD2 (5 bases). Germline V gene data show CDR1 as MNHEY and CDR2 as SVGAGI. This CDR3 is 12 amino acids long. V lost 5 bases to trimming and J lost 7 bases, with 12 bases between them. The CDR3 bases are TGTGCCAGCAGTACTGGAGGCTATGAGCAGTACTTC. Translating gives CASSTGGYEQYF.

The V call is TRBV29-1, the J call TRBJ1-2; tentatively, D is TRBD1 (5 bases). Trimming took 8 bases from V and 5 from J, leaving 18 bases between them. In germline, CDR1 is SQVTM, CDR2 ANQGSEA. The length of the CDR3 is 13 residues. This chain's CDR3 is CSHIGGDEYGYTF. The CDR3 nucleotides are TGCAGCCATATCGGAGGGGATGAGTATGGCTACACCTTC.

This clone appeared a single time. The chain joins TRBV5-4 to TRBJ2-3; D call uncertain. Deletions cut 5 bases from V and 4 bases from J, with 8 bases between. The germline gives CDR1 SGHNT, CDR2 YYREEE (reference sequence). The CDR3 sequence is 12 residues long. This chain's CDR3 is CASRSEADTQYF. As DNA, the CDR3 is TGTGCCAGCAGGAGTGAGGCAGATACGCAGTATTTT. The full variable domain, in which reference TRBV5-4 and TRBJ2-3 provide the parts outside the CDR3, is ETGVTQSPTHLIKTRGQQVTLRCSSQSGHNTVSWYQQALGQGPQFIFQYYREEENGRGNFPPRFSGLQFPNYSSELNVNALELDDSALYLCASRSEADTQYFGPGTRLTVL.

The chain combines TRBV6-5 with TRBJ2-1; 8 nucleotides align to TRBD2. The CDR3 covers 12 residues. CDR1 and CDR2 (germline): MNHEY, SVGAGI. V shed 6 bases and J 16 bases; nucleotides not matched to a gene: 11. In DNA form, the CDR3 reads TGTGCCAGCAGCGGTGCGGGAGGCCTTCGATTCTTC. It codes for CASSGAGGLRFF.